The 32 T cell receptor beta chains below come from one sample, sequenced in a study of T-cell reconstitution after alpha-beta-depleted transplantation in children. Unique molecular identifiers tagged the TCRbeta library. TCRdb redid the calling of the PCR reads with MiXCR, one entry per CDR3 protein. The repertoire consists of 500,000 to 600,000 distinct CDR3 sequences, with 20% to 30% occurring once and the leading ten covering under 45%. The sample in question was PBMCs, obtained before TCRalphabeta/CD19-depleted stem cell transplant. These receptors all come from a boy under three years old with Wiskott-Aldrich syndrome, due to receive a stem cell transplant.

This clonotype has only a few counts. This chain joins TRBV5-1 and TRBJ2-5; 7 nucleotides line up with TRBD1. Germline CDR1 is SGHRS and CDR2 is YFSETQ. This CDR3 has 14 amino acids. With 4 bases clipped from V and 2 bases from J, the junction kept 5 bases outside the gene matches. The CDR3 sequence: CASSVGQRQETQYF. CDR3 coding DNA: TGCGCCAGCAGCGTGGGACAGCGGCAAGAGACCCAGTACTTC.

The gene calls are TRBV7-9 and TRBJ2-2, with TRBD2 as a possible D gene (5 bases). The ends were cut back, 5 bases at V and 7 bases at J, with 11 bases in the middle. Germline V gives CDR1 SEHNR, CDR2 FQNEAQ (reference sequence). The CDR3 is 13 residues long. The CDR3 DNA sequence: TGTGCCAGCAGCCCACGCAGCGGCGGGGAGCTGTTTTTT. It encodes CASSPRSGGELFF.

This clonotype was counted a few times. This chain connects TRBV5-1 to TRBJ2-1, with 10 nucleotides matching TRBD2. Germline V gene sequence: CDR1 SGHRS, CDR2 YFSETQ. The trim removed 2 bases at V and 4 bases at J, leaving 9 bases unmatched. There are 17 residues in the CDR3. This CDR3 is CASSFSGRARGYNEQFF. Here the CDR3 DNA reads TGCGCCAGCAGCTTCAGCGGGAGGGCCAGGGGTTACAATGAGCAGTTCTTC.

This clonotype has ten or more counts. J is TRBJ2-2 and V is TRBV12-3 or TRBV12-4; D remains ambiguous. Trimming shortened V by 3 bases and J by 7 bases, and 9 bases separated the two germline ends. The CDR3 spans 13 residues. DNA of the CDR3: TGTGCCAGCAGTTTTCGAGATAGCGGGGAGCTGTTTTTT. It yields the protein CASSFRDSGELFF.

This clonotype has only a few counts. V is TRBV29-1 and J is TRBJ2-5; tentative D call: TRBD1 (5 bases). Trimming pared 5 bases from V and 7 bases from J, leaving 11 bases between. CDR3 length: 11 amino acids. CDR1 SQVTM and CDR2 ANQGSEA come from the germline V gene. The chain's CDR3 is CSVKTQVTQYF. The DNA of the CDR3 is TGCAGCGTTAAGACACAGGTGACCCAGTACTTC. Looking up the rest from reference TRBV29-1 and TRBJ2-5 gives the full variable domain: SAVISQKPSRDICQRGTSLTIQCQVDSQVTMMFWYRQQPGQSLTLIATANQGSEATYESGFVIDKFPISRPNLTFSTLTVSNMSPEDSSIYLCSVKTQVTQYFGPGTRLLVL.

This clonotype was picked up a small number of times. The V and J genes are TRBV5-1 and TRBJ1-1; D unclear. The CDR3 contains 16 residues. Per the germline V gene, CDR1 is SGHRS and CDR2 is YFSETQ. With 4 bases removed from V and 7 bases from J, the gap between germline ends came to 23 bases. CDR3 loop: CASSPSKLGNLLEAFF. The CDR3 nucleotides read TGCGCCAGCAGCCCCTCAAAGTTGGGAAACCTCCTTGAAGCTTTCTTT.

This clonotype was counted a few times. This CDR3 is CASSLGPDYNEQFF. CDR3 bases: TGTGCCAGCAGCTTGGGACCAGACTACAATGAGCAGTTCTTC. The chain combines TRBV11-2 with TRBJ2-1; D may match TRBD1 or TRBD2 (5 bases each). CDR1 and CDR2 from the germline V gene are SGHAT and FQNNGV. V shed 3 bases and J shed 3 bases, with 9 bases lying between them. The CDR3 loop spans 14 amino acids.

The V and J genes are TRBV20-1 and TRBJ1-6, with D unresolved. Trimming stripped 0 bases from V and 0 bases from J, with 12 bases between. Germline CDR1 and CDR2: DFQATT and SNEGSKA (reference sequence). The CDR3 has 17 amino acids. Here the CDR3 reads CSARDNRRSSYNSPLHF. As DNA, the CDR3 is TGCAGTGCTAGAGATAACCGCCGGAGCTCCTATAATTCACCCCTCCACTTT.

The chain joins TRBV5-1 to TRBJ2-7; D may be TRBD1 (6 bases). The V gene lost 4 bases and the J gene lost 1 base, with 12 bases spanning the gap. The CDR3 consists of 14 residues. Germline V gene lookup returns CDR1 SGHRS and CDR2 YFSETQ. The CDR3 is CASSRDRKSYEQYF. The CDR3 DNA is TGCGCCAGCAGCCGAGACAGGAAGTCCTACGAGCAGTACTTC.

The V gene is TRBV5-6, the J gene TRBJ2-1; D call uncertain. Per germline, CDR1 SGHDT and CDR2 YYEEEE. Trimming stripped 6 bases from V and 3 bases from J, with 19 bases between. The CDR3 spans 16 residues. The CDR3: CASTRVGREDYNEQFF. CDR3 sequence (DNA): TGTGCCAGCACCCGGGTAGGGCGCGAGGACTACAATGAGCAGTTCTTC.

This clonotype showed up just a few times. CDR3 amino acids: CASSFLAGRYEQYF. CDR3 DNA sequence: TGCGCCAGCAGCTTCCTAGCGGGAAGGTACGAGCAGTACTTC. J is TRBJ2-7 and V is TRBV5-1, with 9 bases identical to TRBD2. CDR3 length equals 14 residues. V lost 2 bases, J lost 4 bases, and 4 bases stayed unmatched. The germline CDR1 and CDR2 sequences are SGHRS and YFSETQ.

The V call is TRBV5-1, the J call TRBJ2-1; D tentatively fits TRBD1 or TRBD2 (5 bases each). The V gene lost 4 bases and the J gene lost 6 bases, with 17 bases spanning the gap. Germline CDR1 reads SGHRS; CDR2 reads YFSETQ. The CDR3 covers 15 residues. The CDR3 sequence: CASSPSTRDGNEQFF. CDR3 coding DNA: TGCGCCAGCAGCCCCTCCACCAGGGACGGCAATGAGCAGTTCTTC.

Only a few counts were recorded for this clonotype. The V gene is TRBV7-8, the J gene TRBJ2-5; no reliable D call. Trimming removed 4 bases from V and 2 bases from J, with 17 bases in between. The CDR3 totals 16 residues. CDR1 is SGHVS and CDR2 is FQNEAQ in the germline V gene. The CDR3 region is CASSYTPRWVQETQYF. CDR3 DNA: TGTGCCAGCAGCTATACACCTAGATGGGTACAAGAGACCCAGTACTTC.

This chain connects TRBV20-1 to TRBJ2-3; D is undetermined. The germline gives CDR1 DFQATT, CDR2 SNEGSKA (reference sequence). The CDR3 covers 13 residues. The V end lost 4 bases, the J end lost 2 bases, and 10 bases lay between the germline ends. CDR3 protein: CSATPPVTDTQYF. The CDR3, as DNA: TGCAGTGCTACACCCCCAGTCACAGATACGCAGTATTTT.

Only a few counts were recorded for this clonotype. V usage is TRBV20-1 and J usage is TRBJ2-1, with a weak D call TRBD2 (6 bases). The V end lost 0 bases, the J end lost 0 bases, and 9 bases lay between the germline ends. CDR1 is DFQATT and CDR2 is SNEGSKA in the germline V gene (reference sequence). This CDR3 contains 15 residues. The CDR3 here is CSARDRGNSYNEQFF. CDR3 bases: TGCAGTGCTAGAGATCGGGGGAACTCCTACAATGAGCAGTTCTTC.

V usage is TRBV6-5 and J usage is TRBJ2-7; tentatively, D is TRBD1 (5 bases). This CDR3 spans 13 amino acids. Germline CDR1 is MNHEY and CDR2 is SVGAGI. The V end lost 0 bases, the J end lost 6 bases, and 9 bases lay between the germline ends. CDR3 nucleotides: TGTGCCAGCAGTTACTCCCACACAGGCGAGCAGTACTTC. Its translation: CASSYSHTGEQYF.

V gene TRBV7-6 combines with J gene TRBJ2-1, with 8 bases fitting TRBD2. The CDR3 runs 18 residues. Germline lookup yields CDR1 SGHVS and CDR2 FNYEAQ. Trimming at V came to 5 bases and at J to 1 base, leaving 13 bases not matched to a gene. The CDR3 sequence is CASSPNTGGRASYNEQFF. The DNA of the CDR3 is TGTGCCAGCAGCCCCAACACGGGAGGGCGGGCGTCCTACAATGAGCAGTTCTTC.

The chain employs TRBV7-2 and TRBJ2-7; D might be TRBD2 (5 bases). The CDR3 covers 14 residues. Germline values: CDR1 SGHTA, CDR2 FQGNSA. The V end was cut by 3 bases, the J end by 1 base, with 10 bases between. CDR3 protein: CASSFGIISYEQYF. The CDR3 nucleotides read TGTGCCAGCAGCTTCGGGATTATATCCTACGAGCAGTACTTC.

The sample holds a few counts of this clonotype. This chain links TRBV7-3 with TRBJ2-1; 10 bases align to TRBD2. V was pared by 5 bases and J by 4 bases, with 5 bases of the junction left unmatched. Germline V CDR1 and CDR2: SGHTA, FQGTGA. The CDR3 has 15 amino acids. CDR3 bases: TGTGCCAGCAGCGGATCTAGCGGGGGTTACAATGAGCAGTTCTTC. This translates into CASSGSSGGYNEQFF.

The V and J genes are TRBV5-1 and TRBJ2-7; D is unclear. Trimming shortened V by 2 bases and J by 3 bases, and 12 bases separated the two germline ends. The germline V gene encodes CDR1 SGHRS and CDR2 YFSETQ. The length of the CDR3 is 14 residues. The CDR3 is CASSFGQASYEQYF. Here the CDR3 DNA reads TGCGCCAGCAGCTTCGGGCAGGCTAGCTACGAGCAGTACTTC.

This chain uses TRBV7-9 with TRBJ1-1; D gene unclear. The CDR3 is made up of 17 amino acids. V gave up 5 bases and J gave up 1 base, with 20 bases separating them. Per the germline V gene, CDR1 is SEHNR and CDR2 is FQNEAQ (reference sequence). The chain's CDR3 is CASSPIGPRPGNTEAFF. DNA for the CDR3: TGTGCCAGCAGCCCCATAGGCCCGAGACCGGGGAACACTGAAGCTTTCTTT.

V is TRBV12-3 or TRBV12-4 and J is TRBJ2-3; D unclear. The CDR3 is made up of 14 amino acids. V was cut by 1 base and J by 5 bases, with 10 bases left in between. CDR3 coding DNA: TGTGCCAGCAGTTTAGTGATAGTCCGAGATACGCAGTATTTT. Its translation: CASSLVIVRDTQYF.

This chain links TRBV20-1 with TRBJ2-1, with TRBD1 matching over 8 bases. The CDR3 consists of 17 residues. CDR1 is DFQATT, CDR2 SNEGSKA, per germline (reference sequence). Trimming cost V 4 bases and J 0 bases; bases outside gene matches: 11. The CDR3 region is CSAKGGAGTGSYNEQFF. The CDR3, as DNA: TGCAGTGCTAAAGGCGGGGCGGGGACAGGCTCCTACAATGAGCAGTTCTTC.

This chain connects TRBV28 to TRBJ2-7; no clear D. This CDR3 contains 13 residues. The ends were cut back, 3 bases at V and 3 bases at J, with 9 bases in the middle. In germline, CDR1 is MDHEN, CDR2 SYDVKM. The CDR3: CASSFDDHYEQYF. The CDR3 coding sequence is TGTGCCAGCAGTTTTGACGACCACTACGAGCAGTACTTC.

This clonotype was picked up a small number of times. The chain carries TRBV5-1 and TRBJ2-5; 7 positions agree with TRBD2. Trimming took 0 bases from V and 2 from J; bases not matched to a gene: 7. Germline CDR1 and CDR2: SGHRS and YFSETQ. The CDR3 consists of 16 residues. CDR3 bases: TGCGCCAGCAGCTTGGTTGCGGGAGATAGTCAAGAGACCCAGTACTTC. Its translation: CASSLVAGDSQETQYF.

This clonotype was seen ten or more times. V and J are TRBV5-1 and TRBJ2-2; no firm D call. The V end lost 2 bases, the J end lost 10 bases, and 12 bases lay between the germline ends. Per germline, CDR1 SGHRS and CDR2 YFSETQ. This CDR3 comprises 13 residues. In DNA, the CDR3 is TGCGCCAGCAGCTTCCACGGGCCCAAGGAGCTGTTTTTT. Protein sequence: CASSFHGPKELFF.

V gene TRBV5-1 combines with J gene TRBJ2-6; D not certain. Germline assignment: CDR1 SGHRS and CDR2 YFSETQ. The V end was cut by 0 bases, the J end by 0 bases, with 7 bases between. This CDR3 region has 16 residues. This chain's CDR3 is CASSLDGPSGANVLTF. CDR3 sequence (DNA): TGCGCCAGCAGCTTGGATGGGCCCTCTGGGGCCAACGTCCTGACTTTC.

The CDR3 is CASSQGLSRFF. For the CDR3, the DNA is TGTGCCAGCAGCCAAGGTCTCTCGAGGTTCTTC. The chain is built from TRBV3-1 and TRBJ2-1; D not certain. The CDR3 totals 11 residues. The V gene lost 1 base and the J gene lost 15 bases, with 10 bases spanning the gap. CDR1 is LGHDT, CDR2 YNNKEL, per germline (reference sequence).

The chain employs TRBV5-1 and TRBJ2-5; TRBD2 agrees at 10 bases. Per germline, CDR1 SGHRS and CDR2 YFSETQ. CDR3 size: 18 residues. The ends lost 0 bases at V and 5 bases at J; junction bases unmatched: 13. Here the CDR3 reads CASSLAGLAIGEEETQYF. The CDR3 DNA follows: TGCGCCAGCAGCTTGGCGGGACTAGCGATTGGAGAGGAGGAGACCCAGTACTTC.

This clonotype was detected a few times. This sequence joins TRBV20-1 and TRBJ2-7; TRBD2 agrees at 7 bases. Germline V gene sequence: CDR1 DFQATT, CDR2 SNEGSKA (reference sequence). The V gene end was trimmed by 5 bases and the J gene end by 2 bases; junction bases not matched to a gene: 12. The CDR3 length is 15 residues. DNA for the CDR3: TGCAGTGCTGAGAGCTGGGCTAGCGGACCCTACGAGCAGTACTTC. This gives the protein CSAESWASGPYEQYF.

J is TRBJ1-3 and V is TRBV18; D not resolved. The CDR3 totals 14 residues. Per germline, CDR1 KGHSH and CDR2 LQKENI. V was cut by 3 bases and J by 2 bases, with 8 bases left in between. CDR3 residues: CASSPRGPGNTIYF. The CDR3, as DNA: TGTGCCAGCTCACCGAGAGGACCTGGAAACACCATATATTTT.

V and J are TRBV5-4 and TRBJ2-7; D is uncertain. V lost 3 bases and J 5 bases, leaving 9 bases between the germline ends. This CDR3 has 12 amino acids. CDR1 and CDR2 from the germline V gene are SGHNT and YYREEE (reference sequence). The CDR3 loop is CASSYLGDEQYF. CDR3 DNA sequence: TGTGCCAGCAGCTACCTTGGGGACGAGCAGTACTTC.